This record concerns one TCR beta chain sequence. This sample is part of a study of tumor-infiltrating lymphocytes in oesophageal squamous cell carcinoma. Using its own MiXCR run on the PCR reads, TCRdb lists one record per CDR3 protein. The sample consists of some 16,000 distinct CDR3 sequences, around 48% of them appearing once. The CDR3 covers 17 residues. V shed 1 base and J shed 4 bases, with 14 bases lying between them. In germline, CDR1 is SGHVT, CDR2 SQSDAQ. The TCR sequence derives from a male donor with esophageal squamous cell carcinoma. The specimen sequenced was esophageal tumor tissue. The J gene is TRBJ2-6, the V gene TRBV7-4, with D unclear. The CDR3 spells CASSLGVSRTGANVLTF. The CDR3 DNA follows: TGTGCCAGCAGCTTAGGGGTCTCGCGAACCGGGGCCAACGTCCTGACTTTC.